Following are 8 T cell receptor beta chains from one sample sequenced in a study of regulatory T cells in long-lasting Graves disease. Combining iRepertoire HTBI primers with Arm-PCR of CDR3 regions, the authors built TCR beta libraries. TCRdb used MiXCR to reprocess the multiplex PCR reads, holding one entry per CDR3 protein. The table shows a few hundred thousand distinct CDR3 sequences, with roughly 12% occurring only once. Regarding time point: newly diagnosed GD, antithyroid drugs for less than 3 months. Extracted RNA from PBMCs served as the source of the TCR library. This sample also belongs to another study, concerning T cells in Graves' hyperthyroidism and ophthalmopathy.

The specimen was peripheral blood mononuclear cells (PBMCs), collected at new diagnosis, from a patient treated with antithyroid drugs. The receptors stem from a man under 40 with Graves disease.

This clonotype appeared many times. V usage is TRBV6-1 and J usage is TRBJ2-1; no reliable D call. The CDR3 consists of 12 residues. In germline, CDR1 is MNHNS, CDR2 SASEGT. Trimming cost V 3 bases and J 7 bases, with 7 bases left between them. CDR3 amino acids: CASSEWGNEQFF. CDR3 DNA: TGTGCCAGCAGTGAGTGGGGTAATGAGCAGTTCTTC.

In this sample, this clonotype turned up a few times. V usage is TRBV5-1 and J usage is TRBJ1-2, with D hard to call. Trimming removed 2 bases from V and 6 bases from J, with 11 bases in between. Germline V gives CDR1 SGHRS, CDR2 YFSETQ. The CDR3 runs to 13 residues. Here the CDR3 reads CASSLSFWNGYTF. The CDR3 DNA reads TGCGCCAGCAGCTTATCTTTCTGGAATGGCTACACCTTC.

The chain is built from TRBV30 and TRBJ1-5; D is possibly TRBD1 (6 bases). Trimming removed 3 bases at V and 7 bases at J, with 13 bases between. Per germline, CDR1 GTSNPN and CDR2 SVGIG (reference sequence). CDR3 size: 13 residues. DNA for the CDR3: TGTGCCTGGAGCCCCCCGGGGGGCCAGCCCCAGCATTTT. This encodes CAWSPPGGQPQHF.

This clonotype has ten or more counts. V gene TRBV20-1 combines with J gene TRBJ2-1; 10 nucleotides match TRBD1. The germline gives CDR1 DFQATT, CDR2 SNEGSKA (reference sequence). The V segment lost 7 bases and the J segment 6 bases; nucleotides outside the gene matches: 6. This CDR3 region has 13 residues. The CDR3 loop is CSVGTGVPNEQFF. The CDR3 DNA is TGCAGTGTGGGGACAGGGGTTCCCAATGAGCAGTTCTTC.

In this sample, this clonotype turned up a few times. This sequence joins TRBV5-5 and TRBJ2-7, with 7 bases matching TRBD1. This CDR3 comprises 13 residues. In germline, CDR1 is SGHKS, CDR2 YYEKEE (reference sequence). After removal of 1 base from V and 7 bases from J, the junction contained 5 bases not matched to a gene. CDR3 coding DNA: TGTGCCAGCAGCTTGACAGGGGATCCGGAGCAGTACTTC. Encoded protein: CASSLTGDPEQYF. The whole variable domain, remainder taken from reference TRBV5-5 and TRBJ2-7, is DAGVTQSPTHLIKTRGQQVTLRCSPISGHKSVSWYQQVLGQGPQFIFQYYEKEERGRGNFPDRFSARQFPNYSSELNVNALLLGDSALYLCASSLTGDPEQYFGPGTRLTVT.

Worth noting for this clonotype: A read error is possible here, since a much larger clone lies one base away. This chain joins TRBV6-5 and TRBJ2-7, with 7 bases aligning to TRBD1. The CDR3 loop spans 16 amino acids. From germline, CDR1 is MNHEY and CDR2 SVGAGI. As DNA, the CDR3 is TGTGCCAGCAGTTCCCTGGCCGGGACAGAGGGGTACGAGCAGTGCTTC. This translates into CASSSLAGTEGYEQCF.

This clonotype was counted many times. The rearrangement links TRBV5-1 to TRBJ1-1; D perhaps matches TRBD1 (5 bases). Germline V CDR1 and CDR2: SGHRS, YFSETQ. CDR3 length: 13 amino acids. V lost 6 bases and J 2 bases, leaving 11 bases between the germline ends. The CDR3 sequence is CASKRDANTEAFF. CDR3 nucleotides: TGCGCCAGCAAGCGGGACGCAAACACTGAAGCTTTCTTT. Combining the CDR3 with reference TRBV5-1 and TRBJ1-1 gives the whole variable domain KAGVTQTPRYLIKTRGQQVTLSCSPISGHRSVSWYQQTPGQGLQFLFEYFSETQRNKGNFPGRFSGRQFSNSRSEMNVSTLELGDSALYLCASKRDANTEAFFGQGTRLTVV.

This clonotype was picked up many times. The chain recombines TRBV10-3 with TRBJ2-7; weak D call: TRBD2 (5 bases). V was clipped by 10 bases and J by 7 bases, with 26 bases between them. This CDR3 has 15 residues. Germline V gene data show CDR1 as ENHRY and CDR2 as SYGVKD. This CDR3 is CATSPGPARVWEQYF. CDR3 coding DNA: TGTGCCACCTCCCCGGGCCCCGCGAGGGTTTGGGAGCAGTACTTC.